Listed below are T cell receptor beta chains from one sample, sequenced in a study of blood T cell repertoires in COVID-19. TCRdb's copy holds only in-frame clones and misses some; the assay was immunoSEQ multiplex PCR. This table has 300,000 to 350,000 clones, about 93% appearing once. Sample: peripheral blood. All receptors derive from a woman younger than 30 who had recovered from COVID-19. Each CDR3 is given with its conserved first and last residue. Fields, in order: J gene, clone size, D gene, V gene, CDR3 DNA, CDR3 protein. D genes are given only for firm matches. A row's size may be missing; if present it is once, few, many or a size class.

>TRBJ2-5|NA|NA|TRBV5-1
TGCGCCAGCAGCTTGGGAACTCAGGGATTAGAGACCCAGTACTTC
CASSLGTQGLETQYF
>TRBJ2-5|NA|TRBD2|TRBV11-3
TGTGCCAGCAGCCCGCGGGTAGCGGGAGGGCAAGAGACCCAGTACTTC
CASSPRVAGGQETQYF
>TRBJ2-3|NA|NA|TRBV7-2
TGTGCCAGCAGCTTAGAAGCCGACACAGATACGCAGTATTTT
CASSLEADTDTQYF
>TRBJ2-2|NA|TRBD2|TRBV4-1
TGCGCCAGCAGCCAAGGGGAGGGGCTGTTTTTT
CASSQGEGLFF
>TRBJ2-2|NA|NA|TRBV5-8
TGTGCCAGCAGCTTGGGGCACACGAACACCGGGGAGCTGTTTTTT
CASSLGHTNTGELFF
>TRBJ1-6|NA|NA|TRBV21-1
TGTGCCAGCAGCAAAGCAGGGAGCTCCTATAATTCACCCCTCCACTTT
CASSKAGSSYNSPLHF
>TRBJ1-4|NA|TRBD1|TRBV7-9
TGTGCCAGCAGCATACCGACAGGGACTGGGGAAAAACTGTTTTTT
CASSIPTGTGEKLFF
>TRBJ1-2|NA|TRBD1|TRBV6-2/TRBV6-3
TGTGCCAGCAGTTCCACCATGACAGGGAACTATGGCTACACCTTC
CASSSTMTGNYGYTF
>TRBJ1-2|NA|NA|TRBV6-2/TRBV6-3
TGTGCCAGCAGTTACGGGCCTTTCTACACCTTC
CASSYGPFYTF
>TRBJ2-3|NA|NA|TRBV7-2
TGTGCCAGCAGGAACTCTAGCACAGATACGCAGTATTTT
CASRNSSTDTQYF
>TRBJ2-2|NA|TRBD2|TRBV6-2/TRBV6-3
TGTGCCAGCAGCCCCCTAGCGGGAGGGCCTACAGGCACCGGGGAGCTGTTTTTT
CASSPLAGGPTGTGELFF
>TRBJ1-5|NA|NA|TRBV27
TGTGCCAGCAGTCCGGGAACCCCACGGAGTCAGCCCCAGCATTTT
CASSPGTPRSQPQHF
>TRBJ2-3|NA|TRBD2|TRBV5-6
TGTGCCAGCAGCTTCCTAGCGGGAGGGGGAACGCAGTATTTT
CASSFLAGGGTQYF
>TRBJ2-1|NA|NA|TRBV7-2
TGTGCCAGCAGTTCCGGGTCCTGGAGTGAGCAGTTCTTC
CASSSGSWSEQFF
>TRBJ2-1|NA|NA|TRBV15
TGTGCCACCAGCAGAGATCCGGGTGGATCCAATGAGCAGTTCTTC
CATSRDPGGSNEQFF
>TRBJ2-1|NA|TRBD2|TRBV6-2/TRBV6-3
TGTGCCAGCAGTTACTCGGGCGGGAGGACGGGTGAGCAGTTCTTC
CASSYSGGRTGEQFF
>TRBJ2-5|NA|NA|TRBV19
TGTGCCAGTAGTATAGTTGACTCAGAGACCCAGTACTTC
CASSIVDSETQYF
>TRBJ1-2|few|NA|TRBV28
TGCGGGACTTACGAAATCGATGGCTACACCTTC
CGTYEIDGYTF
>TRBJ1-1|NA|TRBD1|TRBV10-1
TGCGCCAGCAGCGACGGACAGGGAACAAGGGCTTTCTTT
CASSDGQGTRAFF
>TRBJ1-2|few|TRBD1|TRBV5-1
TGCGCCAGCAGCCGGGACAGGGAGAGTGGCTACACCTTC
CASSRDRESGYTF
>TRBJ1-4|NA|NA|TRBV12-3/TRBV12-4
TGTGCCAGCAGTTTAGGGGGCGGTGAAAAACTGTTTTTT
CASSLGGGEKLFF
>TRBJ1-1|NA|TRBD1|TRBV11-3
TGTGCCAGCAGCTCGGCGGGACAGGGGGCATCCGGAGCTTTCTTT
CASSSAGQGASGAFF
>TRBJ2-1|NA|TRBD2|TRBV7-2
TGTGCCAGCAGCTTAGCGCGAGGGAGGGCCGGTCAGTTCTTC
CASSLARGRAGQFF
>TRBJ2-2|NA|TRBD1|TRBV6-2/TRBV6-3
TGTGCCAGCAGTAGGGGGACAGGCTCCCAGGGGGAGCTGTTTTTT
CASSRGTGSQGELFF
>TRBJ2-1|NA|NA|TRBV5-4
TGTGCCAGCAGCTTGTTGTCCGATGAGCAGTTCTTC
CASSLLSDEQFF
>TRBJ2-1|NA|NA|TRBV21-1
TGTGCCAGCAGCAAAGCGCTTTTGGGAAAACAGGGTATTTACAATGAGCAGTTCTTC
CASSKALLGKQGIYNEQFF
>TRBJ1-4|NA|NA|TRBV11-3
TGTGCCAGCAGCTTAGTGCGGGGGGCAGCAATTAATGAAAAACTGTTTTTT
CASSLVRGAAINEKLFF
>TRBJ1-2|NA|NA|TRBV28
TGTGCCAGCTACAACAGGGTGGGGGGCTACACCTTC
CASYNRVGGYTF
>TRBJ2-3|NA|NA|TRBV5-1
TGCGCCTCACAAAGGATAAGGGGGAGCACAGATACGCAGTATTTT
CASQRIRGSTDTQYF
>TRBJ2-1|NA|NA|TRBV6-5
TGTGCCACCGGTTGGAGGGAGCAGTTCTTC
CATGWREQFF
>TRBJ1-2|NA|TRBD1|TRBV6-1
TGTGCCAGCAGTGAAATACGGGGACAGGGCTATGGCTACACCTTC
CASSEIRGQGYGYTF
>TRBJ2-3|NA|NA|TRBV13
TGTGCCAGCAGCTCTGGCACAGATACGCAGTATTTT
CASSSGTDTQYF
>TRBJ2-1|NA|TRBD2|TRBV3-1/TRBV3-2
TGTGCCAGCAGCCGACGGGAGGGCCTACACAATGAGCAGTTCTTC
CASSRREGLHNEQFF
>TRBJ2-1|NA|NA|TRBV7-2
TGTGCCAGCAGCTCCCGGGACTCGACCTACAATGAGCAGTTCTTC
CASSSRDSTYNEQFF
>TRBJ1-1|NA|TRBD1|TRBV11-2
TGTGCCAGCAGCTTTCAGGGACAGGGGAGGACTGAAGCTTTCTTT
CASSFQGQGRTEAFF
>TRBJ1-1|NA|NA|TRBV20-1
TGCAGTGCTAGTTCCCAGGGGCCCTACATGAACACTGAAGCTTTCTTT
CSASSQGPYMNTEAFF
>TRBJ1-6|few|TRBD1|TRBV19
TGTGCCAGTAGTACTGTCCCGGGACAGGATTCACCCCTCCACTTT
CASSTVPGQDSPLHF
>TRBJ2-1|NA|TRBD2|TRBV7-2
TGTGCCAGCAGCTTCGCGGGAGGGCCCCCTGAGCAGTTCTTC
CASSFAGGPPEQFF
>TRBJ2-5|NA|NA|TRBV11-3
TGTGCCAGCAGCTTAGGAAGCGGGTTCAAAGAGACCCAGTACTTC
CASSLGSGFKETQYF
>TRBJ2-1|NA|NA|TRBV19
TGTGCCAGTAGTACACCGGGACTGTACAATGAGCAGTTCTTC
CASSTPGLYNEQFF
>TRBJ2-1|NA|NA|TRBV3-1/TRBV3-2
TGTGCCAGCAGCCAGAGAGGGAAGGGTTTGCTTGAGCAGTTCTTC
CASSQRGKGLLEQFF
>TRBJ1-2|NA|NA|TRBV10-1
TGCGCCAGCAGTTTGACAGGAACCTATGGCTACACCTTC
CASSLTGTYGYTF
>TRBJ1-5|many|TRBD1|TRBV24-1
TGTGCCACCGGGGACAGGGCGTACAATCAGCCCCAGCATTTT
CATGDRAYNQPQHF
>TRBJ1-1|NA|TRBD1|TRBV5-4
TGTGCCAGCAGGGGGACAGGGAACACTGAAGCTTTCTTT
CASRGTGNTEAFF
>TRBJ2-2|once|NA|TRBV11-2
TGTGCCAGCAGCCGGGAGAGGCCCGGGGAGCTGTTTTTT
CASSRERPGELFF
>TRBJ1-3|NA|NA|TRBV28
TGTGCCAGCAGAGTCACAGGGTCCGGAAACACCATATATTTT
CASRVTGSGNTIYF
>TRBJ2-2|NA|NA|TRBV6-5
TGTGCCATGGGGCCCGGGCACGGGGAGCTGTTTTTT
CAMGPGHGELFF
>TRBJ2-5|NA|TRBD1|TRBV6-2/TRBV6-3
TGTGCCAGCAGTATTAACCCGGGACAGGGGGCGAGAGAGACCCAGTACTTC
CASSINPGQGARETQYF
>TRBJ1-6|NA|NA|TRBV10-3
TGTGCCATCAGTGACAGGGCGAATTCACCCCTCCACTTT
CAISDRANSPLHF
>TRBJ2-1|NA|NA|TRBV30
TGTGCCTGGAGTGTTTGGGCCAATGAGCAGTTCTTC
CAWSVWANEQFF
>TRBJ2-5|few|TRBD2|TRBV7-2
TGTGCCAGCAGCCTGGATCGGGGGGTAGAGACCCAGTACTTC
CASSLDRGVETQYF